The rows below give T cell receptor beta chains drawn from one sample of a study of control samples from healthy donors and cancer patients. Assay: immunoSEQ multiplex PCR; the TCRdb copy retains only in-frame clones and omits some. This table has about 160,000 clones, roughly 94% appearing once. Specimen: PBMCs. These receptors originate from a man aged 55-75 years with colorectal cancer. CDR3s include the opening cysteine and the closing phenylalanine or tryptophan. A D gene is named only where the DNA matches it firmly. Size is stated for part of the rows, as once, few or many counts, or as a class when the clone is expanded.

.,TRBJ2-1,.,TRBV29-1,CSYSTGPPGNEQFF,TGCAGCTACTCGACAGGACCCCCTGGCAATGAGCAGTTCTTC
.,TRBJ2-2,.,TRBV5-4,CASSEGRWDTGELFF,TGTGCCAGCAGCGAGGGACGGTGGGACACCGGGGAGCTGTTTTTT
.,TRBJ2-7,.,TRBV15,CATSRGGGLTYEQYF,TGTGCCACCAGCAGAGGAGGGGGGCTCACCTACGAGCAGTACTTC
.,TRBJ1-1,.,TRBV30,CAWSLGTLNTEAFF,TGTGCCTGGAGCCTCGGGACGTTGAACACTGAAGCTTTCTTT
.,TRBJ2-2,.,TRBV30,CAWTGHMNTGELFF,TGTGCCTGGACGGGACATATGAACACCGGGGAGCTGTTTTTT
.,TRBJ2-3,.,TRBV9,CASSVAIDTQYF,TGTGCCAGCAGCGTAGCAATAGATACGCAGTATTTT
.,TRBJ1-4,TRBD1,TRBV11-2,CASSFGQGVNEKLFF,TGTGCCAGCAGCTTCGGGCAGGGGGTTAATGAAAAACTGTTTTTT
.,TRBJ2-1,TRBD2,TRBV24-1,CATSDSNSGGYYNEQFF,TGTGCCACCAGTGATTCGAATAGCGGGGGGTACTACAATGAGCAGTTCTTC
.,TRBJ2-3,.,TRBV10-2,CASSERQRTDTQYF,TGCGCCAGCAGTGAGCGTCAGCGCACAGATACGCAGTATTTT
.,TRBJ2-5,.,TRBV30,CAWSGTQETQYF,TGTGCCTGGAGCGGCACTCAAGAGACCCAGTACTTC
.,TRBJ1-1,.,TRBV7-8,CASSFATTSNTEAFF,TGTGCCAGCAGCTTTGCCACCACATCGAACACTGAAGCTTTCTTT
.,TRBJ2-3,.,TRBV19,CASNPQDQGGEQYF,TGTGCCAGTAATCCACAGGACCAGGGGGGTGAGCAGTATTTT
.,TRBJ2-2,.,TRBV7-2,CASSLGGAGTGELFF,TGTGCCAGCAGCTTAGGGGGGGCGGGCACCGGGGAGCTGTTTTTT
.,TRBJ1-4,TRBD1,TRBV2,CASSGQGSNEKLFF,TGTGCCAGCAGTGGACAGGGTTCTAATGAAAAACTGTTTTTT
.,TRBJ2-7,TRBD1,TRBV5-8,CASSLGQGAYEQYF,TGTGCCAGCAGCTTGGGGCAGGGGGCCTACGAGCAGTACTTC
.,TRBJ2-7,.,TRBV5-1,CASSKDWSYEQYF,TGCGCCAGCAGTAAGGACTGGTCCTACGAGCAGTACTTC
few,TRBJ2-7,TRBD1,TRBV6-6,CATGQSAYEQYF,TGTGCCACGGGACAGTCGGCCTACGAGCAGTACTTC
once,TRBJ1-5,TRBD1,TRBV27,CASRWRTGGNQPQHF,TGTGCCAGCAGGTGGAGGACAGGGGGCAATCAGCCCCAGCATTTT
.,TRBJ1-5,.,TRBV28,CASSNRKPRYGIYNQPQHF,TGTGCCAGCAGCAACCGAAAGCCGCGGTACGGGATTTACAATCAGCCCCAGCATTTT
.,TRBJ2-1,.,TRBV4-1,CASSDYGSSYNEQFF,TGCGCCAGCAGCGATTACGGGAGCTCCTACAATGAGCAGTTCTTC
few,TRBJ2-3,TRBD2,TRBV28,CASRRSGGDGTDTQYF,TGTGCCAGCAGAAGAAGCGGGGGGGACGGGACAGATACGCAGTATTTT
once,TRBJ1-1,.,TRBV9,CASSVRGDTEAFF,TGTGCCAGCAGCGTACGGGGGGACACTGAAGCTTTCTTT
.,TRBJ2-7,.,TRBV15,CATSRDRGGYEQYF,TGTGCCACCAGCAGAGATCGAGGGGGTTACGAGCAGTACTTC